The sequence of this TCR beta chain was determined in a study of T cell changes during pregnancy in multiple sclerosis. TCRdb's copy holds only in-frame clones and misses some; the assay was immunoSEQ multiplex PCR. This table holds tens of thousands of clones, around 90% found once. The CDR3 loop spans 16 amino acids. CDR1 is LGHNA, CDR2 YNFKEQ, per germline. V lost 4 bases, J lost 0 bases, and 5 bases stayed unmatched. V is TRBV4-2 and J is TRBJ2-7; 11 bases line up with TRBD2. Here the sequenced sample was CD4+ T cells from peripheral blood mononuclear cells, taken before pregnancy. The source is a female donor with multiple sclerosis, enrolled in a pregnancy study. CDR3 DNA sequence: TGTGCCAGCAGCCCCCGAACTAGCGGGGGCTCCTACGAGCAGTACTTC. The encoded protein is CASSPRTSGGSYEQYF.